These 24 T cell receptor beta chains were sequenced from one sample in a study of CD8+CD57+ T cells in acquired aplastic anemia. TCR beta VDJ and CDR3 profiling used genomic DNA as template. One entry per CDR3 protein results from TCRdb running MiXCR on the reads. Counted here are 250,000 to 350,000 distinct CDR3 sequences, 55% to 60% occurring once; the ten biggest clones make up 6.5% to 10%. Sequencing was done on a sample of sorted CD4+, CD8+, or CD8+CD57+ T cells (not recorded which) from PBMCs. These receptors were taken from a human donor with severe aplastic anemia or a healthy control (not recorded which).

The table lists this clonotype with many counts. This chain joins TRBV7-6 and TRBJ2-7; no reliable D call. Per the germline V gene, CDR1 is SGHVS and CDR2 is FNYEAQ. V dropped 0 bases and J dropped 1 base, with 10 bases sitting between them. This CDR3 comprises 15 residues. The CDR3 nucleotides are TGTGCCAGCAGCTTAGCGTTGGGCAGTTCCTACGAGCAGTACTTC. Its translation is CASSLALGSSYEQYF.

The CDR3 DNA is TGTGCCAGCAGAAAACCCAGGGATTTTAGGTCAGATACGCAGTATTTT. It specifies CASRKPRDFRSDTQYF. The chain couples TRBV7-7 to TRBJ2-3; maybe TRBD1 (5 bases). Trimming took 6 bases from V and 4 from J, leaving 20 bases between them. CDR1 is SSHAT, CDR2 FNYEAQ, per germline (reference sequence). CDR3 size: 16 residues.

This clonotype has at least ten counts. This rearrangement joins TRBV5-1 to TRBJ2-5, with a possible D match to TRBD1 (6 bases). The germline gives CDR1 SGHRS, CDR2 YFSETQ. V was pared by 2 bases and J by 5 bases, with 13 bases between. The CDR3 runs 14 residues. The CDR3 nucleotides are TGCGCCAGCAGCTTAAGCAGGGGTTTGGAGACCCAGTACTTC. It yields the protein CASSLSRGLETQYF.

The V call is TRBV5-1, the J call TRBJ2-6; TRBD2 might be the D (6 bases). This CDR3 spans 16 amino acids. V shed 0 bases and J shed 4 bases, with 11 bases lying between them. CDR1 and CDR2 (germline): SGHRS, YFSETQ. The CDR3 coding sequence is TGCGCCAGCAGCTTGGTTGGGGAGGAGGGGGCCAACGTCCTGACTTTC. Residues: CASSLVGEEGANVLTF.

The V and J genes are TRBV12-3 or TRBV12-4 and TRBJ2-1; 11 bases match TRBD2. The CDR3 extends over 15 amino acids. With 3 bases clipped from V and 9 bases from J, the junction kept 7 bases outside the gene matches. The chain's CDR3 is CASSFWLAGGSEQFF. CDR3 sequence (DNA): TGTGCCAGCAGTTTCTGGCTAGCGGGAGGATCTGAGCAGTTCTTC.

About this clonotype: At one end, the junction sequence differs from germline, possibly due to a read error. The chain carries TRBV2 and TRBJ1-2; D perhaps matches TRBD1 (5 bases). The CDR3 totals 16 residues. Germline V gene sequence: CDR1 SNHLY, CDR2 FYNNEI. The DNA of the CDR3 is TGTACCAGCAGTGAAATTTGGCCGGGGCGGGTAAAGGGCTACACCTTC. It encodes CTSSEIWPGRVKGYTF.

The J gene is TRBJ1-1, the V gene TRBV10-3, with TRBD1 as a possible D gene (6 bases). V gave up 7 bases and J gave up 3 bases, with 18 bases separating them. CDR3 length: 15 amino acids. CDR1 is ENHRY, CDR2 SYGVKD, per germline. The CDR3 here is CAINFQQGDDTEAFF. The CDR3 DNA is TGTGCCATCAATTTCCAACAGGGCGACGACACTGAAGCTTTCTTT.

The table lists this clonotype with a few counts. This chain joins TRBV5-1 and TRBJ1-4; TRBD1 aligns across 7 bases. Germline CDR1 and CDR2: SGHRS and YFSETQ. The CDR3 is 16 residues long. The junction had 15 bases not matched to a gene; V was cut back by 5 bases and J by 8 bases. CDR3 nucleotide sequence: TGCGCCAGCAGTCGGGACAGCGGCCGGCTTGGGGAAAAACTGTTTTTT. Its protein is CASSRDSGRLGEKLFF.

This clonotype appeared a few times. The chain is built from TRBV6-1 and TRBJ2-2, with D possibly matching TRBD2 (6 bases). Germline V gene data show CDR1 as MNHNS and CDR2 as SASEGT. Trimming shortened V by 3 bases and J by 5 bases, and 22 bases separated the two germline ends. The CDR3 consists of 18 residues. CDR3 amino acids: CASSDPGVEGSRTGELFF. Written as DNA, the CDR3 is TGTGCCAGCAGTGACCCGGGAGTGGAAGGCTCCCGAACCGGGGAGCTGTTTTTT.

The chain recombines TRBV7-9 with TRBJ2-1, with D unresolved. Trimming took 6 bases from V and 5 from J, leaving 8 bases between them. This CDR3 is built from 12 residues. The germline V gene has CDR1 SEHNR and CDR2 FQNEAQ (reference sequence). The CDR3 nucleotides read TGTGCCAGCAGTACCCTTCACAATGAGCAGTTCTTC. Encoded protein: CASSTLHNEQFF.

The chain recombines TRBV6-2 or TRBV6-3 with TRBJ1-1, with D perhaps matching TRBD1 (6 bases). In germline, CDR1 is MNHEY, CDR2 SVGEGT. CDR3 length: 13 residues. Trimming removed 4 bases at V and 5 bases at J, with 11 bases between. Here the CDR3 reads CASSSMRGTEAFF. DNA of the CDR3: TGTGCCAGCAGTTCCATGAGGGGGACTGAAGCTTTCTTT.

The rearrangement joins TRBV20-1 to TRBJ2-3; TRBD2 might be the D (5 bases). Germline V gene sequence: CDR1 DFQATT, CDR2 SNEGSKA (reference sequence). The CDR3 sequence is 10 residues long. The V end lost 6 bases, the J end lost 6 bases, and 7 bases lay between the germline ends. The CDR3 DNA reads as TGCAGTGCGCGGAGGGATACGCAGTATTTT. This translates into CSARRDTQYF.

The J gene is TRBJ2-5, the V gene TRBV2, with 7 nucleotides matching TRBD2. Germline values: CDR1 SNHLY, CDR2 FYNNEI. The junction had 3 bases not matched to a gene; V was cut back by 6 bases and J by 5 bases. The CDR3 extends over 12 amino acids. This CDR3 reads CASRREGETQYF. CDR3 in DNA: TGTGCCAGCAGAAGGGAGGGGGAGACCCAGTACTTC.

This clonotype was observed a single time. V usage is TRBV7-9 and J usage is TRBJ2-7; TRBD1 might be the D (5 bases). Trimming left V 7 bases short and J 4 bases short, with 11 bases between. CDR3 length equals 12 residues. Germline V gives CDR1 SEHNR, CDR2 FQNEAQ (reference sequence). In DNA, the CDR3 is TGTGCCAGCAAAGACAGCTCGTACGAGCAGTACTTC. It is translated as CASKDSSYEQYF.

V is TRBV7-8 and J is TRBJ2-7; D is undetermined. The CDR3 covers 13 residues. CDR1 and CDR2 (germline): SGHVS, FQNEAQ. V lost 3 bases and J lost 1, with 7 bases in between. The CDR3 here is CASSFVSSYEQYF. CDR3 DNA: TGTGCCAGCAGCTTCGTATCGTCCTACGAGCAGTACTTC.

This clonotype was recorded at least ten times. This CDR3 reads CASSDTTGSDEKLFF. The DNA for the CDR3 is TGTGCCAGCAGTGATACGACAGGGTCAGATGAAAAACTGTTTTTT. The gene calls are TRBV25-1 and TRBJ1-4; 7 positions match TRBD1. CDR3 size: 15 residues. The V gene's germline CDR1 is MGHDK and CDR2 SYGVNS. Unmatched junction bases numbered 7, after V lost 3 bases and J lost 6 bases.

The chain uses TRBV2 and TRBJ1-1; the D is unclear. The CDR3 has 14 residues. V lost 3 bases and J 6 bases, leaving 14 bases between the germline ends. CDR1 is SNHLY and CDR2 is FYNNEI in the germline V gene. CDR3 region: CASSEIVVSAEAFF. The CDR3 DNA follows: TGTGCCAGCAGTGAGATTGTGGTTTCCGCTGAAGCTTTCTTT.

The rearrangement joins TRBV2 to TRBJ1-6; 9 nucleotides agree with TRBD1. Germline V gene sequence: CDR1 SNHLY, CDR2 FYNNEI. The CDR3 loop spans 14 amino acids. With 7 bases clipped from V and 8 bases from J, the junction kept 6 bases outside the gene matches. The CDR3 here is CASTYDRGDSPLHF. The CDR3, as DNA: TGTGCCAGCACCTATGACAGGGGGGATTCACCCCTCCACTTT.

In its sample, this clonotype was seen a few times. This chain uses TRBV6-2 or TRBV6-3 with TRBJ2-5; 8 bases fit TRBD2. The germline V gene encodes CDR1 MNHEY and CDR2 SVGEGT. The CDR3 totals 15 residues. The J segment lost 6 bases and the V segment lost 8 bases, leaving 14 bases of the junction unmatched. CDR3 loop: CASQTSVLGGKTQYF. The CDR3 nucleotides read TGTGCCAGCCAGACTAGCGTTTTAGGGGGTAAGACCCAGTACTTC.

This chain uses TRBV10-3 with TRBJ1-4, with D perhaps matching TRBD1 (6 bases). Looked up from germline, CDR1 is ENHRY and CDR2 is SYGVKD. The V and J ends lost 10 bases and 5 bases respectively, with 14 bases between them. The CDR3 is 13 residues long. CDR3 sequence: CATRRDINEKLFF. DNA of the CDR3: TGTGCCACCCGCCGGGACATAAATGAAAAACTGTTTTTT.

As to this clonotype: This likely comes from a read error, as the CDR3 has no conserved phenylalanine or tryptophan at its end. The chain's CDR3 is CASRWTGTPYEQYS. The CDR3, as DNA: TGTGCCAGCAGATGGACAGGCACCCCCTACGAGCAGTACTCC. V and J are TRBV2 and TRBJ2-7; TRBD1 agrees at 7 bases. Germline values: CDR1 SNHLY, CDR2 FYNNEI. The CDR3 sequence is 14 residues long. Losses at the gene ends were 6 bases for V and 2 bases for J; bases not matched to a gene: 7.

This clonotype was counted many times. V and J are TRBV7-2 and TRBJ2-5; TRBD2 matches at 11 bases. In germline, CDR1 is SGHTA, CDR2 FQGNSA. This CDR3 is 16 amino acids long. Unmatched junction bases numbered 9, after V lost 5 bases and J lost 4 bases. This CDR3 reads CASSHLAGGLGETQYF. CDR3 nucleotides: TGTGCCAGCAGCCACCTAGCGGGGGGTCTGGGAGAGACCCAGTACTTC.

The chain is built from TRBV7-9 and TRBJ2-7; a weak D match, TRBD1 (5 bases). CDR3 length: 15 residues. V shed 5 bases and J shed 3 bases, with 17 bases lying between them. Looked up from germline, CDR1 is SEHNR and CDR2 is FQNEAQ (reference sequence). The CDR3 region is CASSVGADRVYEQYF. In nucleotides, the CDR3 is TGTGCCAGCAGCGTAGGGGCGGACCGCGTCTACGAGCAGTACTTC. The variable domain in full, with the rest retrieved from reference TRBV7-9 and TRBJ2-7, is DTGVSQNPRHKITKRGQNVTFRCDPISEHNRLYWYRQTLGQGPEFLTYFQNEAQLEKSRLLSDRFSAERPKGSFSTLEIQRTEQGDSAMYLCASSVGADRVYEQYFGPGTRLTVT.

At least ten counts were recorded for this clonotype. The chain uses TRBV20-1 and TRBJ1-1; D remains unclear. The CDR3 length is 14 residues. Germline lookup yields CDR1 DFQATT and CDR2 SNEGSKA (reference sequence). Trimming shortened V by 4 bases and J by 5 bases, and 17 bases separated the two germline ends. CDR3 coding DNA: TGCAGTGCTACCCCGGGAGGTGCGGTTACTGAAGCTTTCTTT. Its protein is CSATPGGAVTEAFF.